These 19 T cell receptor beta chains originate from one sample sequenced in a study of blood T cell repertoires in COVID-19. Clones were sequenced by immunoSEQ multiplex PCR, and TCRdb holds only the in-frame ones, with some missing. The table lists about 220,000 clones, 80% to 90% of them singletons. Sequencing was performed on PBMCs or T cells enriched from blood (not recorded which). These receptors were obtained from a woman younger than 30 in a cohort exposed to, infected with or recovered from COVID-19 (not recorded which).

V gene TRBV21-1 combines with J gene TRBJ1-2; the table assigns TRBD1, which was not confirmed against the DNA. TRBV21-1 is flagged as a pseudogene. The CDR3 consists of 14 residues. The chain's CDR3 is CASSKAQVGYGYTF. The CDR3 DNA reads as TGTGCCAGCAGCAAAGCTCAGGTTGGCTATGGCTACACCTTC.

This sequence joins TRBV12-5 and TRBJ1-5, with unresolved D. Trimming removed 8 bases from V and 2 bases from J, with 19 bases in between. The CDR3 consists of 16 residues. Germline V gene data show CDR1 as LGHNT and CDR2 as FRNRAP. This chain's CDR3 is CASSTGFRVGNQPQHF. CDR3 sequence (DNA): TGTGCTAGTAGTACGGGGTTTAGGGTCGGCAATCAGCCCCAGCATTTT.

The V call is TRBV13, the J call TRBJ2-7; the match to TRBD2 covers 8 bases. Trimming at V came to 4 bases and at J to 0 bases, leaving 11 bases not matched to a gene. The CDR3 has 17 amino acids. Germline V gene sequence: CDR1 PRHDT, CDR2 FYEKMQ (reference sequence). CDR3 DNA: TGTGCCAGCAGCTCCGTGGGCAGTAGCGGGGACTCCTACGAGCAGTACTTC. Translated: CASSSVGSSGDSYEQYF.

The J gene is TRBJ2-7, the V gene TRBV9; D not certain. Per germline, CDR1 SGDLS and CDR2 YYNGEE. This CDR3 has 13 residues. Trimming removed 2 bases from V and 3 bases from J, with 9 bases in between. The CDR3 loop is CASSVDSGYEQYF. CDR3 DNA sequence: TGTGCCAGCAGCGTTGACTCCGGCTACGAGCAGTACTTC. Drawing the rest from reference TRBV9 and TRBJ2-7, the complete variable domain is DSGVTQTPKHLITATGQRVTLRCSPRSGDLSVYWYQQSLDQGLQFLIQYYNGEERAKGNILERFSAQQFPDLHSELNLSSLELGDSALYFCASSVDSGYEQYFGPGTRLTVT.

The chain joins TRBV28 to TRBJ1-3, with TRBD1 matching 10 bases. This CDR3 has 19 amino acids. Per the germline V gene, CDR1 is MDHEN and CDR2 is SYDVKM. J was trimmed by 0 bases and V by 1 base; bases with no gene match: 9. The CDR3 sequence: CASSLYAPGQGYSGNTIYF. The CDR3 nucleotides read TGTGCCAGCAGTTTATATGCGCCGGGACAGGGGTACTCTGGAAACACCATATATTTT.

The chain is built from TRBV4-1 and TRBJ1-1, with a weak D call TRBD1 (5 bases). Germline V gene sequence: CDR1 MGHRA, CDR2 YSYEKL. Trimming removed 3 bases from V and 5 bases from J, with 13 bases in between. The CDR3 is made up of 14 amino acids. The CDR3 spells CASSQLGEGTEAFF. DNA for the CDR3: TGCGCCAGCAGCCAGCTGGGGGAGGGGACTGAAGCTTTCTTT.

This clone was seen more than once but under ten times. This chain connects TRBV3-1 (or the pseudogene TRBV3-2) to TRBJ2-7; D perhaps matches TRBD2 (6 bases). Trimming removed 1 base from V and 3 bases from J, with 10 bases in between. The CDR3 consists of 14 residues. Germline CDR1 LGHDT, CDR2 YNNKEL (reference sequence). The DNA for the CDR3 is TGTGCCAGCAGCCAAGGACTAGTTGGCTACGAGCAGTACTTC. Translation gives CASSQGLVGYEQYF.

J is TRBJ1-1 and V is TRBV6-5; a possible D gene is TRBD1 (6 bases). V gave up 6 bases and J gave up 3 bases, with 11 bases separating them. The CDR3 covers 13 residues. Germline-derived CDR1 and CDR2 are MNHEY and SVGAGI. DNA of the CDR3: TGTGCCAGCAGCGGACAGTTGGACACTGAAGCTTTCTTT. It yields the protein CASSGQLDTEAFF.

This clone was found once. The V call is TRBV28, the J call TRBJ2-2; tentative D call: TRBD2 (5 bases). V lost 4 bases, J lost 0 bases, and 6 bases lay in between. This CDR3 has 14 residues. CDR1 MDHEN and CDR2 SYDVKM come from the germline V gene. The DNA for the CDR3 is TGTGCCAGCAGTTCCGGGACGAACACCGGGGAGCTGTTTTTT. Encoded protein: CASSSGTNTGELFF.

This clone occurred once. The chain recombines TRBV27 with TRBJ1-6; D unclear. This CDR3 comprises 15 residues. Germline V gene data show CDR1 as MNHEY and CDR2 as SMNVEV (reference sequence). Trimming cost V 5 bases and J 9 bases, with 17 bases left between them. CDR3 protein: CASSLKRTDISPLHF. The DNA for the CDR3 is TGTGCCAGCAGTCTAAAGCGGACCGATATTTCACCCCTCCACTTT.

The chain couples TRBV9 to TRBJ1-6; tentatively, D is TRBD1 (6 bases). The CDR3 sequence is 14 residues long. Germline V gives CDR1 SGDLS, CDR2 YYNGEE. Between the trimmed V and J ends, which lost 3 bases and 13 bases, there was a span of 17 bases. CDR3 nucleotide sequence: TGTGCCAGCAGCGCAGAGGGGGGGACGAGTCCCCTCCACTTT. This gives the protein CASSAEGGTSPLHF.

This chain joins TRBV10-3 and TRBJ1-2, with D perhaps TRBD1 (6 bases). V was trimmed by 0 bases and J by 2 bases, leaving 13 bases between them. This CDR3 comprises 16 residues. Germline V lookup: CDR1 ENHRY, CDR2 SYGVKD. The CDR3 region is CAISESRNRANYGYTF. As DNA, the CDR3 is TGTGCCATCAGTGAGTCGCGAAACAGGGCAAACTATGGCTACACCTTC.

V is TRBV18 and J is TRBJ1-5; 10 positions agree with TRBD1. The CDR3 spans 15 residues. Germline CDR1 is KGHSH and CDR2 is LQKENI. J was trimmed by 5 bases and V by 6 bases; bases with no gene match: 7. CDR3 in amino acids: CASSPKTGGDQPQHF. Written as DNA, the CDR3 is TGTGCCAGCTCGCCGAAGACAGGGGGCGATCAGCCCCAGCATTTT.

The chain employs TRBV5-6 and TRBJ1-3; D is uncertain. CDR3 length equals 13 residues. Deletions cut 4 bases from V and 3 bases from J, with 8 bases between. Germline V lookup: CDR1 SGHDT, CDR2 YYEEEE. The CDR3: CASSPVFGNTIYF. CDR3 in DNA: TGTGCCAGCAGCCCCGTTTTTGGAAACACCATATATTTT.

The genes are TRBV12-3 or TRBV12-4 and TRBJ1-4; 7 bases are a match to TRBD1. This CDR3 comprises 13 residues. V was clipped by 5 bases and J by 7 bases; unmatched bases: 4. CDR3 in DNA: TGTGCCAGCAGTCAGACAGGGTTTGAAAAACTGTTTTTT. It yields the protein CASSQTGFEKLFF.

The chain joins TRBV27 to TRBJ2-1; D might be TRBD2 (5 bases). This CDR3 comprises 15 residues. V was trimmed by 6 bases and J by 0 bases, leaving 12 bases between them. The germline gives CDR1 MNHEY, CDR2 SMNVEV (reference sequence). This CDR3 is CASRPSGSSYNEQFF. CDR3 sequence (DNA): TGTGCCAGCAGACCATCGGGGAGCTCCTACAATGAGCAGTTCTTC.

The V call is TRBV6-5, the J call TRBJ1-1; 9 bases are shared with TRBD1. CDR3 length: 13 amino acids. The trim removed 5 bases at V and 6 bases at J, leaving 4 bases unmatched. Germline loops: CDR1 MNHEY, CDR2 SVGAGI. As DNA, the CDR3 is TGTGCCAGCAGTCCTTGGGACAGGGCTGAAGCTTTCTTT. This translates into CASSPWDRAEAFF.

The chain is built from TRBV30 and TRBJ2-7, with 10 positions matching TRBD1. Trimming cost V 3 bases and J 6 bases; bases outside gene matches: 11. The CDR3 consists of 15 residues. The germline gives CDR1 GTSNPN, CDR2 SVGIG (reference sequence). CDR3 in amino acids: CAWSPPGTGVSEQYF. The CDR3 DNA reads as TGTGCCTGGAGCCCTCCCGGGACAGGGGTGTCCGAGCAGTACTTC.

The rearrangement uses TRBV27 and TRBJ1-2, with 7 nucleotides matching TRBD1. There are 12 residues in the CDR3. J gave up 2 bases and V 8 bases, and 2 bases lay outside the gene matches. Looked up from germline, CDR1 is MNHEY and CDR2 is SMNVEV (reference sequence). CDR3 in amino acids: CASGDRNYGYTF. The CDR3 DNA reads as TGTGCCAGCGGGGACAGAAACTATGGCTACACCTTC.